These T cell receptor beta chains were read from a single sample in a study of T cell changes during pregnancy in multiple sclerosis. TCRdb's table, derived via immunoSEQ multiplex PCR, lists solely in-frame clones and lacks some. Of 30,000 or so clones in the sample, approximately 90% are singletons; the top ten hold about 4.8%. The sequencing used CD8+ T cells from peripheral blood mononuclear cells, collected in the first trimester of pregnancy. Receptor source: a female donor with multiple sclerosis, enrolled in a pregnancy study. The CDR3 runs from the conserved cysteine through the conserved F or W. A D gene is named only where the DNA matches it firmly. Clone size appears in some rows only: once, few, many, or a class for an expanded clone.

D	size	J	V	CDR3	DNA
.	.	TRBJ2-7	TRBV6-4	CASSEEAEGPYEQYF	TGTGCCAGCAGTGAAGAGGCGGAGGGGCCCTACGAGCAGTACTTC
.	.	TRBJ2-2	TRBV7-2	CASSPEPPRGRGELFF	TGTGCCAGCAGCCCCGAACCCCCCAGGGGGAGGGGGGAGCTGTTTTTT
TRBD2	.	TRBJ2-2	TRBV7-2	CASSLAGGLAEFGELFF	TGTGCCAGCAGCTTGGCAGGGGGACTAGCAGAATTCGGGGAGCTGTTTTTT
.	.	TRBJ2-1	TRBV10-3	CAISSRVGQLDNEQFF	TGTGCCATCAGTAGTAGGGTCGGACAGCTTGACAATGAGCAGTTCTTC
TRBD2	.	TRBJ2-1	TRBV10-3	CAVGEGPNEQFF	TGTGCCGTGGGGGAGGGCCCCAATGAGCAGTTCTTC
.	.	TRBJ2-3	TRBV11-2	CASSLQGYLVSTDTQYF	TGTGCCAGCAGCCTACAGGGATACCTAGTTAGCACAGATACGCAGTATTTT
TRBD2	.	TRBJ2-7	TRBV5-4	CASSLVGQGGGEQYF	TGTGCCAGCAGCTTGGTAGGCCAGGGCGGGGGCGAGCAGTACTTC
.	.	TRBJ2-7	TRBV4-1	CASSHGFVGGSSYEQYF	TGCGCCAGCAGCCACGGATTTGTTGGCGGAAGCTCCTACGAGCAGTACTTC
TRBD2	.	TRBJ2-3	TRBV6-4	CASSDSEGGADTQYF	TGTGCCAGCAGTGACTCGGAGGGAGGGGCAGATACGCAGTATTTT
.	.	TRBJ1-2	TRBV13	CASSLGPPLNYGYTF	TGTGCCAGCAGCTTAGGCCCTCCCTTAAACTATGGCTACACCTTC
TRBD2	.	TRBJ2-1	TRBV10-3	CASYGHSGRANEQFF	TGTGCCTCCTACGGTCATAGCGGGAGGGCCAATGAGCAGTTCTTC
.	.	TRBJ2-5	TRBV29-1	CSGLEQETQYF	TGCAGCGGACTAGAGCAAGAGACCCAGTACTTC
TRBD2	.	TRBJ2-5	TRBV4-2	CASSQEVLVSGSETQYF	TGTGCCAGCAGCCAAGAGGTTCTAGTCAGCGGGAGCGAGACCCAGTACTTC
TRBD2	.	TRBJ2-1	TRBV19	CASSDWRETYNEQFF	TGTGCCAGTAGTGATTGGCGGGAGACATACAATGAGCAGTTCTTC
TRBD2	.	TRBJ2-6	TRBV5-1	CASSLVGLAGVGGANVLTF	TGCGCCAGCAGCTTAGTGGGACTAGCGGGAGTCGGAGGGGCCAACGTCCTGACTTTC
TRBD2	.	TRBJ2-7	TRBV4-1	CASSQVPSGRAWQYF	TGCGCCAGCAGCCAAGTGCCTAGCGGGAGGGCCTGGCAGTACTTC
TRBD2	.	TRBJ2-3	TRBV11-2	CASSAILAGSTDTQYF	TGTGCCAGCAGCGCCATTCTAGCGGGGAGCACAGATACGCAGTATTTT
TRBD2	.	TRBJ2-3	TRBV4-3	CASSQDGPLAGGTDTQYF	TGCGCCAGCAGCCAAGATGGCCCCCTAGCGGGAGGGACAGATACGCAGTATTTT
TRBD1	.	TRBJ1-1	TRBV27	CASSLFGQGVNTEAFF	TGTGCCAGCAGTTTATTCGGACAGGGCGTGAACACTGAAGCTTTCTTT
TRBD2	once	TRBJ2-1	TRBV7-9	CASSRGLAGGPPYNEQFF	TGTGCCAGCAGCAGAGGACTAGCGGGAGGGCCGCCCTACAATGAGCAGTTCTTC
TRBD1	once	TRBJ2-7	TRBV5-1	CASSLEAGGIDEQYF	TGCGCCAGCAGCTTGGAGGCAGGGGGCATCGACGAGCAGTACTTC
.	.	TRBJ2-6	TRBV27	CASSLDTVGANVLTF	TGTGCCAGCAGTTTGGACACGGTGGGGGCCAACGTCCTGACTTTC
TRBD2	.	TRBJ2-7	TRBV29-1	CSVGLAGGIRYEQYF	TGCAGCGTTGGGCTAGCGGGAGGGATTCGCTACGAGCAGTACTTC
.	.	TRBJ2-7	TRBV28	CASSLGHYEQYF	TGTGCCAGCAGTTTGGGACATTACGAGCAGTACTTC
TRBD2	.	TRBJ2-1	TRBV19	CATLGAGVYNEQFF	TGTGCCACCCTCGGAGCGGGAGTCTACAATGAGCAGTTCTTC
.	.	TRBJ2-1	TRBV6-5	CASSYTWDSSYNEQFF	TGTGCCAGCAGTTACACGTGGGACTCCTCCTACAATGAGCAGTTCTTC
.	.	TRBJ2-1	TRBV9	CASSVDRQDPYNEQFF	TGTGCCAGCAGCGTAGATAGACAGGATCCCTACAATGAGCAGTTCTTC
.	.	TRBJ1-6	TRBV30	CAWSPTGVRNSPLHF	TGTGCCTGGAGTCCGACCGGGGTTCGGAATTCACCCCTCCACTTT